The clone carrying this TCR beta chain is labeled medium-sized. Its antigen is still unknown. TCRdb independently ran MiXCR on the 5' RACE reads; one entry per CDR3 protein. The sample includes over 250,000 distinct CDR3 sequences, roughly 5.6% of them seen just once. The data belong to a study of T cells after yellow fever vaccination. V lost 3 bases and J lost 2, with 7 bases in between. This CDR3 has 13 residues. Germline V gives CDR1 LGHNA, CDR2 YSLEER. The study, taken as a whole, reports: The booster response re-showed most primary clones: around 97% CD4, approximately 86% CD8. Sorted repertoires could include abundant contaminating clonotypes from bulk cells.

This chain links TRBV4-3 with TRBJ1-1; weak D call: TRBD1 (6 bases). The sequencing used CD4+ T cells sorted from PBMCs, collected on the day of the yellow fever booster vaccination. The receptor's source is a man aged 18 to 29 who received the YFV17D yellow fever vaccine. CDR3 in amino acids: CASSQDRNTEAFF. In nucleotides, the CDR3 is TGCGCCAGCAGCCAGGACAGAAACACTGAAGCTTTCTTT.